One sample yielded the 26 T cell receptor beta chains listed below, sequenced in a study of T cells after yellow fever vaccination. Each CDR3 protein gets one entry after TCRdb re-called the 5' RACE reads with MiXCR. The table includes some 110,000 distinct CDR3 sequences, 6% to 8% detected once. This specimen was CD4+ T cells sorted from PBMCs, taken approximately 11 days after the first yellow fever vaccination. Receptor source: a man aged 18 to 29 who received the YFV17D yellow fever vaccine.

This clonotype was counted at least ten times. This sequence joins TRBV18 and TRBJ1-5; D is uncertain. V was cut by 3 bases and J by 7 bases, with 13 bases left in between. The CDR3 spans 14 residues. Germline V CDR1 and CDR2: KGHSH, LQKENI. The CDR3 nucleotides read TGTGCCAGCTCACCTCTCCGAGGGAACCAGCCCCAGCATTTT. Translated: CASSPLRGNQPQHF.

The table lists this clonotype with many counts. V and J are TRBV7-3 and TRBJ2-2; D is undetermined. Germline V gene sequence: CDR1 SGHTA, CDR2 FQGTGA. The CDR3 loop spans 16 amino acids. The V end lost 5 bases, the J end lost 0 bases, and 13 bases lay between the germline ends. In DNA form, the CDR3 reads TGTGCCAGCAGCCCTCGGGTGGCGACGAACACCGGGGAGCTGTTTTTT. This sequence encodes CASSPRVATNTGELFF.

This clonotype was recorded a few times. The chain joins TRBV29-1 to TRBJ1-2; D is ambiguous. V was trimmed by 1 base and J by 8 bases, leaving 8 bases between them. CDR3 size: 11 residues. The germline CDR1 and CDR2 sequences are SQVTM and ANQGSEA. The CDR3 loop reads CSVEVAGGYTF. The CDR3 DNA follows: TGCAGCGTTGAAGTGGCAGGCGGCTACACCTTC. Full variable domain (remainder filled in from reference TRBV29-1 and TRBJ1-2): SAVISQKPSRDICQRGTSLTIQCQVDSQVTMMFWYRQQPGQSLTLIATANQGSEATYESGFVIDKFPISRPNLTFSTLTVSNMSPEDSSIYLCSVEVAGGYTFGSGTRLTVV.

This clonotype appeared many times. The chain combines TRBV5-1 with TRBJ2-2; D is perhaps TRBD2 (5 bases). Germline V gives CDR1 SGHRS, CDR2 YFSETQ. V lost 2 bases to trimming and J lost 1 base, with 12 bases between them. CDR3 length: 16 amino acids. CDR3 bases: TGCGCCAGCAGCTTAGGGCTAGCCTTGAACACCGGGGAGCTGTTTTTT. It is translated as CASSLGLALNTGELFF.

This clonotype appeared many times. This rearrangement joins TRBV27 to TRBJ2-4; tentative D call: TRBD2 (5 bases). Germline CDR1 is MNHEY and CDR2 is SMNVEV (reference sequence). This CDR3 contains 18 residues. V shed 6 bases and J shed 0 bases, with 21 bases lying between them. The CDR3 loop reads CASRSLEGGTLAKNIQYF. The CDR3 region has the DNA TGTGCCAGCAGAAGCTTAGAAGGAGGAACGCTAGCCAAAAACATTCAGTACTTC.

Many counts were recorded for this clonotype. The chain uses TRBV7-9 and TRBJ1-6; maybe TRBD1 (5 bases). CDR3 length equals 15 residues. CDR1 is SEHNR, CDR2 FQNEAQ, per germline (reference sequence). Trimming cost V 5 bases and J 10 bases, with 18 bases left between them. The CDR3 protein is CASSPLGGASSPLHF. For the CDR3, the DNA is TGTGCCAGCAGCCCGCTTGGAGGGGCTAGCTCACCCCTCCACTTT.

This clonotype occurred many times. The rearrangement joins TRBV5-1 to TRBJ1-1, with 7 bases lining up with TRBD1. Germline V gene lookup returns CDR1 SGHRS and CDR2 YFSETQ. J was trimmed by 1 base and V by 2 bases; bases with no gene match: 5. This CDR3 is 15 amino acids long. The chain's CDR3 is CASSLDPGGNTEAFF. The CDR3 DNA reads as TGCGCCAGCAGCTTAGACCCAGGGGGGAACACTGAAGCTTTCTTT.

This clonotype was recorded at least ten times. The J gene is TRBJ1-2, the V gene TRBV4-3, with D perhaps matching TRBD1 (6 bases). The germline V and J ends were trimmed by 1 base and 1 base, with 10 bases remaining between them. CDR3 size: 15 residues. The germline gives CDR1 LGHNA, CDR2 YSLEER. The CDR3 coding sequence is TGCGCCAGCAGCCAAGCAGGGGCCCGTAACTATGGCTACACCTTC. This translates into CASSQAGARNYGYTF.

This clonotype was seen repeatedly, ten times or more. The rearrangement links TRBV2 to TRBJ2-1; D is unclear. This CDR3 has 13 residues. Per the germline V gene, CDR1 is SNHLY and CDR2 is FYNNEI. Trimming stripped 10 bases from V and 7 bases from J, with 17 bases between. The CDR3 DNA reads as TGTGCCACCCGAGAAGGTTTTGTAAATGAGCAGTTCTTC. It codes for CATREGFVNEQFF.

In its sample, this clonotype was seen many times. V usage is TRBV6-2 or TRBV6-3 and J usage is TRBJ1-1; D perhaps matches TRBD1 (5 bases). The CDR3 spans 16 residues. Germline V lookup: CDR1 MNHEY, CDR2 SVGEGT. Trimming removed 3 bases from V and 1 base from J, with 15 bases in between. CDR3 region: CASSYSGSKRNTEAFF. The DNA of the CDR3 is TGTGCCAGCAGTTATTCAGGGAGTAAACGGAACACTGAAGCTTTCTTT.

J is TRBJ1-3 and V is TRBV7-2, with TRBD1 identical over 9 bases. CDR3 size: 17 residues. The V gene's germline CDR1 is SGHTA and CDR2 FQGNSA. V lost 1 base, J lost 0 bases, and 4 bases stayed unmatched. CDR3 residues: CASSLGGQGRSGNTIYF. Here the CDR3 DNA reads TGTGCCAGCAGCTTAGGGGGACAGGGACGCTCTGGAAACACCATATATTTT. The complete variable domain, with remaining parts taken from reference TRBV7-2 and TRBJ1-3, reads GAGVSQSPSNKVTEKGKDVELRCDPISGHTALYWYRQSLGQGLEFLIYFQGNSAPDKSGLPSDRFSAERTGGSVSTLTIQRTQQEDSAVYLCASSLGGQGRSGNTIYFGEGSWLTVV.

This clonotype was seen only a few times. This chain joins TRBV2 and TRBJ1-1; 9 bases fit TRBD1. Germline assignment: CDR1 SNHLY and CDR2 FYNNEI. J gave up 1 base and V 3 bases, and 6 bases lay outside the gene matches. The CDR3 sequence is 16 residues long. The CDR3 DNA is TGTGCCAGCAGTGAGCTAGGGGGACAGGGGAACACTGAAGCTTTCTTT. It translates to CASSELGGQGNTEAFF.

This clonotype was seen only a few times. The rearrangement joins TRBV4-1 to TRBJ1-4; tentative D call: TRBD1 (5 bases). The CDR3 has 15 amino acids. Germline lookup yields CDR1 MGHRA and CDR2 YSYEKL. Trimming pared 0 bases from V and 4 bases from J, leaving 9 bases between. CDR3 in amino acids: CASSQEGGFNEKLFF. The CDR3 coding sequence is TGCGCCAGCAGCCAAGAGGGGGGATTTAATGAAAAACTGTTTTTT.

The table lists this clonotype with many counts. The CDR3, as DNA: TGTGCCAGCTCACCTTGGACAGGACCTTCCACGGATACGCAGTATTTT. It specifies CASSPWTGPSTDTQYF. The genes are TRBV18 and TRBJ2-3; 7 bases map to TRBD1. After removal of 3 bases from V and 6 bases from J, the junction contained 12 bases not matched to a gene. CDR1 and CDR2 (germline): KGHSH, LQKENI. The CDR3 totals 16 residues. Full variable domain (rest looked up from reference TRBV18 and TRBJ2-3): NAGVMQNPRHLVRRRGQEARLRCSPMKGHSHVYWYRQLPEEGLKFMVYLQKENIIDESGMPKERFSAEFPKEGPSILRIQQVVRGDSAAYFCASSPWTGPSTDTQYFGPGTRLTVL.

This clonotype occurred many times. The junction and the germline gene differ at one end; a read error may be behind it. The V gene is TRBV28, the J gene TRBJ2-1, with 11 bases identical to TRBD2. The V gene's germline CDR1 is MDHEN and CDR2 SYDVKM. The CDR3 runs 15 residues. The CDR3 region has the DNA TGCGCCAGCAGCCTACTAGCGGGGGCCTACAATGAGCAGTTCTTC. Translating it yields CASSLLAGAYNEQFF. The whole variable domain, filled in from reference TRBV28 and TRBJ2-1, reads DVKVTQSSRYLVKRTGEKVFLECVQDMDHENMFWYRQDPGLGLRLIYFSYDVKMKEKGDIPEGYSVSREKKERFSLILESASTNQTSMYLCASSLLAGAYNEQFFGPGTRLTVL.

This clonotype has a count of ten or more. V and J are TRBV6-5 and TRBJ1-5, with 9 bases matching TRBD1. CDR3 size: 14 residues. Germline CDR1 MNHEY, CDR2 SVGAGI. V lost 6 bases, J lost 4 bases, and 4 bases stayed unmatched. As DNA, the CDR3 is TGTGCCAGCAGCGCCGGGACAGGGAATCAGCCCCAGCATTTT. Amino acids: CASSAGTGNQPQHF.

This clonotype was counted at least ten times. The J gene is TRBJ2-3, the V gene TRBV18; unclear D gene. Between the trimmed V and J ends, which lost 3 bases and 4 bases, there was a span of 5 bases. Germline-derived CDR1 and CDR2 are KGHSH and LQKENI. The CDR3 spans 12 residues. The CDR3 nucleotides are TGTGCCAGCTCACCGGTGGCAGATACGCAGTATTTT. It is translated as CASSPVADTQYF. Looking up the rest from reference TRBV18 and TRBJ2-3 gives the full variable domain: NAGVMQNPRHLVRRRGQEARLRCSPMKGHSHVYWYRQLPEEGLKFMVYLQKENIIDESGMPKERFSAEFPKEGPSILRIQQVVRGDSAAYFCASSPVADTQYFGPGTRLTVL.

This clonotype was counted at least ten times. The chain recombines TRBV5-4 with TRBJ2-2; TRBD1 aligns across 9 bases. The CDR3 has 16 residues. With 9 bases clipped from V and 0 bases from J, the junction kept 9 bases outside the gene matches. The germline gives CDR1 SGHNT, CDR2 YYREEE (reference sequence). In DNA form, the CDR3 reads TGTGCCACAAGCGGACAGGGGAGACCGAACACCGGGGAGCTGTTTTTT. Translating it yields CATSGQGRPNTGELFF.

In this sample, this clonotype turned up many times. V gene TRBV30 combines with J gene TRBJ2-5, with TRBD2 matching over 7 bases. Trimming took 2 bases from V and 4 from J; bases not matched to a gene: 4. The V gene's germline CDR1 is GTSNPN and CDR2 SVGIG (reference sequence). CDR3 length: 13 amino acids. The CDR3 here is CAWSKRDGETQYF. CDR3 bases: TGTGCCTGGAGTAAGCGGGACGGAGAGACCCAGTACTTC.

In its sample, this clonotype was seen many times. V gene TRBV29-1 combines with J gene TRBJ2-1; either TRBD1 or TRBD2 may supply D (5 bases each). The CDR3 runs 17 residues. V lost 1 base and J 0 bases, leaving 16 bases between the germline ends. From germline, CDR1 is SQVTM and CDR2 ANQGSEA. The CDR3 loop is CSVEGYLARGSYNEQFF. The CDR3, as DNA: TGCAGCGTTGAAGGCTATCTCGCGAGGGGCTCCTACAATGAGCAGTTCTTC.

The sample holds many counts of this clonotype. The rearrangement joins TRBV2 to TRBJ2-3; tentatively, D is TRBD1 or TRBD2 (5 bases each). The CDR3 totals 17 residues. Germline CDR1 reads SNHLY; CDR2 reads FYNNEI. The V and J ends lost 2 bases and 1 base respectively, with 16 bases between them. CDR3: CASSERAPGRGTDTQYF. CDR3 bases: TGTGCCAGCAGTGAACGGGCCCCGGGACGGGGCACAGATACGCAGTATTTT. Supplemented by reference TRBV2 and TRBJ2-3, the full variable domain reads EPEVTQTPSHQVTQMGQEVILRCVPISNHLYFYWYRQILGQKVEFLVSFYNNEISEKSEIFDDQFSVERPDGSNFTLKIRSTKLEDSAMYFCASSERAPGRGTDTQYFGPGTRLTVL.

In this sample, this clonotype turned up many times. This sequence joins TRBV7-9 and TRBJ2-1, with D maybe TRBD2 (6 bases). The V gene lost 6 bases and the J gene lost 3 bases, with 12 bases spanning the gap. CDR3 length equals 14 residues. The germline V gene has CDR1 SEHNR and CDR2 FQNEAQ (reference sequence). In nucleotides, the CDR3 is TGTGCCAGCAGTCGGGGACTCCTCTACAATGAGCAGTTCTTC. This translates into CASSRGLLYNEQFF.

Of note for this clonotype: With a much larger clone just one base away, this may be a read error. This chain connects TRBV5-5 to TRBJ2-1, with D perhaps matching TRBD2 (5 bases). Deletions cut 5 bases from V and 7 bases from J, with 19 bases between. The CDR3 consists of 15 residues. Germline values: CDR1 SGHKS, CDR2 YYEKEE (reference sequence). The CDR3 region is CASRNGRGWVNEQFF. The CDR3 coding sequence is TGTGCCAGCAGAAATGGACGGGGATGGGTAAATGAGCAGTTCTTC.

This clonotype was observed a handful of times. CDR3: CAWSSIVGQGNGYTF. CDR3 DNA sequence: TGTGCCTGGAGTTCCATCGTGGGACAGGGGAATGGCTACACCTTC. The chain recombines TRBV30 with TRBJ1-2; 10 bases align to TRBD1. CDR3 length: 15 amino acids. CDR1 GTSNPN and CDR2 SVGIG come from the germline V gene (reference sequence). V lost 2 bases and J lost 6; bases outside the gene matches: 9.

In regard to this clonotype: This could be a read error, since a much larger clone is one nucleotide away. The CDR3 is CASSDRVDYGYTF. The CDR3, as DNA: TGTGCCAGCAGCGACAGGGTTGACTATGGCTACACCTTC. The rearrangement uses TRBV14 and TRBJ1-2, with TRBD1 identical over 7 bases. The V segment lost 5 bases and the J segment 3 bases; nucleotides outside the gene matches: 3. CDR1 is SGHDN and CDR2 is FVKESK in the germline V gene. The CDR3 is 13 residues long.

In DNA, the CDR3 is TGTGCCAGCAGCTTACGGATGGGGGGCACTGAAGCTTTCTTT. It encodes CASSLRMGGTEAFF. The chain uses TRBV7-3 and TRBJ1-1; the D gene is possibly TRBD1 (5 bases). This CDR3 is built from 14 residues. Germline values: CDR1 SGHTA, CDR2 FQGTGA. V was pared by 2 bases and J by 4 bases, with 11 bases between.